This TCR beta chain was identified in a study of spatial heterogeneity in lung cancer. Study-wide points: Blood showed ubiquitous tumor TCRs more often at resection than at routine follow-up.

TCRdb itself ran the 5' RACE reads through MiXCR, one entry per CDR3 protein. The sample holds tens of thousands of distinct CDR3 sequences; around 5.2% are singletons and the top ten take roughly 26%. This clonotype was detected ten times or more. Its antigen is unidentified. Germline V gene lookup returns CDR1 SGHAT and CDR2 FQNNGV. V shed 0 bases and J shed 1 base, with 9 bases lying between them. This CDR3 comprises 15 residues. Specified time point: sample taken at primary tumor resection. Whole RNA obtained from tumor, nontumor lung or frozen PBMC underwent sequencing without sorting. The cohort: 70 to 75 early-stage, untreated non-small cell lung cancer patients.

Material: PBMCs, obtained at surgery. The TCR originated in a female donor with early-stage non-small cell lung cancer. The chain is built from TRBV11-2 and TRBJ2-5, with unresolved D. In DNA form, the CDR3 reads TGTGCCAGCAGCTTAGATCATACGGGCCAAGAGACCCAGTACTTC. Encoded protein: CASSLDHTGQETQYF.